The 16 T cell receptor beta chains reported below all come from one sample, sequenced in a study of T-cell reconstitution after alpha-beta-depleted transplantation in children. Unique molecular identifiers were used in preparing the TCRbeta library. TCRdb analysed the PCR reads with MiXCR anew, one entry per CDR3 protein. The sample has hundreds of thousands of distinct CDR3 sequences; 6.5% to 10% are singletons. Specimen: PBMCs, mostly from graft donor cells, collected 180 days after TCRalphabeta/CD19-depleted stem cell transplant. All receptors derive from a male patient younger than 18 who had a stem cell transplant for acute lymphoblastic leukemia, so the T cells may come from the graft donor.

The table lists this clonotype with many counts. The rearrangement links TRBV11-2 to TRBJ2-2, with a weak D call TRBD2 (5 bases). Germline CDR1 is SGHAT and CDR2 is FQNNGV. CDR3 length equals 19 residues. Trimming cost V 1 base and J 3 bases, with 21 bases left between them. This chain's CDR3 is CASSLGAARIPEDTGELFF. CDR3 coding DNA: TGTGCCAGCAGCTTAGGAGCAGCTCGCATCCCGGAGGACACCGGGGAGCTGTTTTTT.

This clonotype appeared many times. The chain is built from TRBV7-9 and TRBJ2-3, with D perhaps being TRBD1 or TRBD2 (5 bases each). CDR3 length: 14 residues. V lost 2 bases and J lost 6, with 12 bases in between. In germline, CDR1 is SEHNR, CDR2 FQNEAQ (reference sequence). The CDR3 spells CASSLLGVTDTQYF. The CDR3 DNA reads TGTGCCAGCAGCTTACTGGGGGTGACGGATACGCAGTATTTT. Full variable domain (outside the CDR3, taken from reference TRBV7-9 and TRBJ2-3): DTGVSQNPRHKITKRGQNVTFRCDPISEHNRLYWYRQTLGQGPEFLTYFQNEAQLEKSRLLSDRFSAERPKGSFSTLEIQRTEQGDSAMYLCASSLLGVTDTQYFGPGTRLTVL.

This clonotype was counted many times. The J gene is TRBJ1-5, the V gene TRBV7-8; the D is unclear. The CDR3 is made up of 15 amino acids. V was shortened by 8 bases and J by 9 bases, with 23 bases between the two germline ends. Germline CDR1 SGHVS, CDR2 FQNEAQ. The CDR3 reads CASSLVRYPRRPQHF. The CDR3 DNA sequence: TGTGCCAGCTCCTTAGTCCGGTACCCGCGACGGCCCCAGCATTTT.

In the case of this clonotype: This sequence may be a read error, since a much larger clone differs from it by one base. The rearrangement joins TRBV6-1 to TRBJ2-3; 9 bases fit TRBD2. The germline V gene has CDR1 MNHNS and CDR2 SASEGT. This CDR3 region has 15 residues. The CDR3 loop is CASSRGSGGTDTQCF. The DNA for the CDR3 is TGTGCCAGCAGTAGGGGTAGCGGGGGCACAGATACGCAGTGTTTT.

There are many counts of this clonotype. This CDR3 reads CASSPDSISNQPQHF. Written as DNA, the CDR3 is TGTGCCAGCTCACCTGACAGTATTAGCAATCAGCCCCAGCATTTT. The rearrangement uses TRBV18 and TRBJ1-5, with D perhaps TRBD1 (5 bases). CDR3 length: 15 amino acids. Germline lookup yields CDR1 KGHSH and CDR2 LQKENI. V was clipped by 3 bases and J by 0 bases, with 9 bases between them.

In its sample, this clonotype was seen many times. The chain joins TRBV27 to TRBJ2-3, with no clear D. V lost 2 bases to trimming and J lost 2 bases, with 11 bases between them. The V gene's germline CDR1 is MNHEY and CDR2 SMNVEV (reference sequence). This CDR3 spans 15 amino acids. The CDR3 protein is CASSLKGFPTDTQYF. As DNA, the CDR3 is TGTGCCAGCAGTTTAAAAGGATTCCCCACAGATACGCAGTATTTT.

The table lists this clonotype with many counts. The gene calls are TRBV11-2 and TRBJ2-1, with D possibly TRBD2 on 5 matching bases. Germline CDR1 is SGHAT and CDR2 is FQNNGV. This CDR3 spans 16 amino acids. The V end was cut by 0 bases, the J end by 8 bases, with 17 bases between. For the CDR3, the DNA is TGTGCCAGCAGCTTAGAACTAGGAAGGCCGGCCGATGAGCAGTTCTTC. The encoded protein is CASSLELGRPADEQFF.

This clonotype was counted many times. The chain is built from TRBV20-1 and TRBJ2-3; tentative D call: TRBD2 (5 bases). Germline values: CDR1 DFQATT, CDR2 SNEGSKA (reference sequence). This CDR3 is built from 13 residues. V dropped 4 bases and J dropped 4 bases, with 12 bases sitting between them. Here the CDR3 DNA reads TGCAGTGCTACCAGTGAGCGGCCAGATACGCAGTATTTT. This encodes CSATSERPDTQYF.

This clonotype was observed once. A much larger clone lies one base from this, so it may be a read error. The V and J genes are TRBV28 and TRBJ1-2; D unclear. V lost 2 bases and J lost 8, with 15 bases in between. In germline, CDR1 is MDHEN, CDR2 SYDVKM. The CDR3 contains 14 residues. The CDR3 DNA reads TGTGCCAGCAGTTTACCGAACAGAAGAGAAGGCTACACCTTC. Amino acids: CASSLPNRREGYTF.

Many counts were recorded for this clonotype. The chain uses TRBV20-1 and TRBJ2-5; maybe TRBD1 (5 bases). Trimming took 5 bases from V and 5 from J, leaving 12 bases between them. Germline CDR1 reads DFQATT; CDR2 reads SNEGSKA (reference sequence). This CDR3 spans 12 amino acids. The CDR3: CSAGARVETQYF. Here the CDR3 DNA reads TGCAGTGCTGGGGCTAGGGTGGAGACCCAGTACTTC.

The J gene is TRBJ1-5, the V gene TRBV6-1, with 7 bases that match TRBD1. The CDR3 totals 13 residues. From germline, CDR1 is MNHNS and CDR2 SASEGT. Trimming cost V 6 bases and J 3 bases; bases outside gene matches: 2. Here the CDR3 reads CASSGQVNQPQHF. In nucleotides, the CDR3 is TGTGCCAGCAGCGGACAGGTCAATCAGCCCCAGCATTTT.

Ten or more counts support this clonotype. CDR3 amino acids: CASRSRAPYNEQFF. Written as DNA, the CDR3 is TGTGCCAGCAGGTCTAGGGCCCCCTACAATGAGCAGTTCTTC. The V gene is TRBV28, the J gene TRBJ2-1; D gene unclear. Per germline, CDR1 MDHEN and CDR2 SYDVKM. The CDR3 is made up of 14 amino acids. V was shortened by 6 bases and J by 2 bases, with 11 bases between the two germline ends.

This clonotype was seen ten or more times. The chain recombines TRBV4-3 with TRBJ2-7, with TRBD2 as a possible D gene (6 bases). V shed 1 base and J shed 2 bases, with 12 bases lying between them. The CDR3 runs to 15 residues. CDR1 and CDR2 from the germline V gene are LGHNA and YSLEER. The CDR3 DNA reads TGCGCCAGCAGCCAAGCGGCTAGCGAGACCTACGAGCAGTACTTC. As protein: CASSQAASETYEQYF.

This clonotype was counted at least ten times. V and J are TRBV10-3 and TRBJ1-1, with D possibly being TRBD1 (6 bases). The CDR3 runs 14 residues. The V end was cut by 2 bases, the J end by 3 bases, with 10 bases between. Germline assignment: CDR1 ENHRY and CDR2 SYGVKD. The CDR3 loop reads CAISEGGGYTEAFF. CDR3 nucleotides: TGTGCCATCAGTGAGGGAGGGGGGTACACTGAAGCTTTCTTT.

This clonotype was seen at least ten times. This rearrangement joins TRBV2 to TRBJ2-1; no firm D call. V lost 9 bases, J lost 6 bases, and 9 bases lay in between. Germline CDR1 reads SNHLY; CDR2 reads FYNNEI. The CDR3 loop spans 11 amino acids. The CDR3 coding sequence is TGTGCCAGAGCTTTAGCCAATGAGCAGTTCTTC. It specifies CARALANEQFF. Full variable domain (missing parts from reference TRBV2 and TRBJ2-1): EPEVTQTPSHQVTQMGQEVILRCVPISNHLYFYWYRQILGQKVEFLVSFYNNEISEKSEIFDDQFSVERPDGSNFTLKIRSTKLEDSAMYFCARALANEQFFGPGTRLTVL.

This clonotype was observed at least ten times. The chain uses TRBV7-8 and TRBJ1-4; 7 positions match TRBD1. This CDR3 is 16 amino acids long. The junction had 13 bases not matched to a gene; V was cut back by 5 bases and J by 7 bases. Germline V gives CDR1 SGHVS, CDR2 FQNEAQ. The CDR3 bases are TGTGCCAGCAGCCCGGACAGGAGAATAAGGAGTGAAAAACTGTTTTTT. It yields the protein CASSPDRRIRSEKLFF.